What follows is one TCR beta chain and its context. The same CDR3 arises from other DNA sequences in this sample as well. The data were obtained in a study of blood T cell repertoires in COVID-19. The overall study: T cells, B-cell-depleted T cells, or PBMCs provided the cDNA or gDNA that served as material.

Germline V gene data show CDR1 as SGHRS and CDR2 as YFSETQ. This CDR3 region has 16 residues. Trimming removed 0 bases at V and 3 bases at J, with 10 bases between. The protocol was immunoSEQ multiplex PCR, while the TCRdb copy is restricted to in-frame clones and leaves out a portion. The table includes some 93,000 clones, 80% to 90% detected once. The source of this sequence is a man aged 60 to 75 with acute or convalescent COVID-19. The sequenced material came from peripheral blood. The rearrangement links TRBV5-1 to TRBJ1-6; maybe TRBD1 (6 bases). The CDR3 coding sequence is TGCGCCAGCAGCTTGGCCGGCAGGGGCTATAATTCACCCCTCCACTTT. Its protein product is CASSLAGRGYNSPLHF. The variable domain in full, completed from reference TRBV5-1 and TRBJ1-6, reads KAGVTQTPRYLIKTRGQQVTLSCSPISGHRSVSWYQQTPGQGLQFLFEYFSETQRNKGNFPGRFSGRQFSNSRSEMNVSTLELGDSALYLCASSLAGRGYNSPLHFGNGTRLTVT.